Detailed here is one T cell receptor beta chain. Its antigen is undetermined. The data are from a study of T cells after yellow fever vaccination. Study findings and constraints: Most primary-vaccination clones recurred post-booster (approximately 96% CD4, over 70% CD8). Highly abundant clonotypes carried over from the bulk population could end up in FACS-sorted repertoires as contaminants.

Between the trimmed V and J ends, which lost 4 bases and 4 bases, there was a span of 8 bases. The CDR3 has 13 residues. The germline V gene encodes CDR1 KGHSH and CDR2 LQKENI. TCRdb processed the 5' RACE reads anew with MiXCR; each CDR3 protein has one entry. This table holds some 420,000 distinct CDR3 sequences, about 19% found once. Sequences were derived from PBMCs, sampled before the yellow fever booster vaccination. The clonotype originates from a man aged 18 to 30 who received the YFV17D yellow fever vaccine. The V gene is TRBV18, the J gene TRBJ1-5; D unclear. The CDR3: CASSLDKNQPQHF. The CDR3 DNA reads as TGTGCCAGCTCACTTGACAAAAATCAGCCCCAGCATTTT.